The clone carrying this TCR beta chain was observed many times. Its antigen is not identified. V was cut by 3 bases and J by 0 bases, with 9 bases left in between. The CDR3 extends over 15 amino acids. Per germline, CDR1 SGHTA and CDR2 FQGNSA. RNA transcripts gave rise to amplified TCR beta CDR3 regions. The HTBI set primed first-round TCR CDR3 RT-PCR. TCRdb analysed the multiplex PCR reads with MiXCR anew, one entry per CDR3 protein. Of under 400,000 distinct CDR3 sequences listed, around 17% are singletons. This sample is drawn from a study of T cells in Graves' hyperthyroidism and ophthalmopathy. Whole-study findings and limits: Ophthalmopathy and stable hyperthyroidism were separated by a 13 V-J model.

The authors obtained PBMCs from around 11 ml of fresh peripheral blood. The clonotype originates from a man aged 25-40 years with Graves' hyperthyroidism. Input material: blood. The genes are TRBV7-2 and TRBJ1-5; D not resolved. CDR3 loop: CASSFRGDSNQPQHF. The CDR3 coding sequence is TGTGCCAGCAGCTTTCGGGGTGATAGCAATCAGCCCCAGCATTTT.